The 14 T cell receptor beta chains below were found in one sample sequenced in a study of blood T cell repertoires in COVID-19 (dated by TCRdb to about 2020). To prepare the library, the immunoSEQ multiplex PCR assay was applied. This immuneACCESS table, as held by TCRdb, lists in-frame sequences with V and J called but not all clones. Of the missing ones, under half trace to an unresolved V gene in checked studies; the others have no known cause. Within this sample are hundreds of thousands of clones, with approximately 89% of them counted one time only. Of the sample, roughly 6% falls within the top ten clones. The sample was peripheral blood. These receptor sequences come from a woman aged 25-40 years with COVID-19, enrolled during active disease.

The chain has TRBV28 and TRBJ1-4; D is unresolved. The CDR3 contains 14 residues. Trimming took 8 bases from V and 0 from J, leaving 10 bases between them. Germline V CDR1 and CDR2: MDHEN, SYDVKM. The CDR3 is CASVPTATNEKLFF. The DNA of the CDR3 is TGTGCCAGCGTCCCGACTGCAACTAATGAAAAACTGTTTTTT.

V and J are TRBV7-8 and TRBJ2-1; TRBD2 agrees at 8 bases. CDR1 SGHVS and CDR2 FQNEAQ come from the germline V gene. CDR3 length equals 17 residues. Trimming removed 4 bases from V and 7 bases from J; junction bases left unmatched: 15. The CDR3 DNA follows: TGTGCCAGCAGCTCTCCCCGGTGGGCGGGAGGAAGAAATGAGCAGTTCTTC. This sequence encodes CASSSPRWAGGRNEQFF.

The J gene is TRBJ1-1, the V gene TRBV7-2; D not resolved. V gave up 5 bases and J gave up 8 bases, with 15 bases separating them. Per germline, CDR1 SGHTA and CDR2 FQGNSA. This CDR3 is built from 13 residues. CDR3 in amino acids: CASSLSLFAEAFF. In nucleotides, the CDR3 is TGTGCCAGCAGCCTCTCTTTGTTCGCGGAAGCTTTCTTT.

CDR3 loop: CASSLWGGGTGELFF. The CDR3 DNA is TGTGCCAGCAGCTTGTGGGGGGGAGGCACCGGGGAGCTGTTTTTT. The genes are TRBV5-4 and TRBJ2-2; 7 bases are shared with TRBD2. Germline values: CDR1 SGHNT, CDR2 YYREEE (reference sequence). V lost 1 base, J lost 4 bases, and 4 bases stayed unmatched. This CDR3 comprises 15 residues.

This chain links TRBV7-2 with TRBJ1-2, with 7 bases aligning to TRBD1. V dropped 2 bases and J dropped 7; count of bases not matched to a gene: 10. Germline values: CDR1 SGHTA, CDR2 FQGNSA. The CDR3 contains 15 residues. CDR3 in DNA: TGTGCCAGCAGCTTAATTTCGGACAGGAGTCGTGGCTACACCTTC. It is translated as CASSLISDRSRGYTF.

This sequence joins TRBV7-9 and TRBJ2-5; perhaps TRBD1 as D (6 bases). The CDR3 has 18 amino acids. The germline gives CDR1 SEHNR, CDR2 FQNEAQ (reference sequence). Trimming left V 1 base short and J 2 bases short, with 20 bases between. The chain's CDR3 is CASSLVRGGPLGQETQYF. DNA for the CDR3: TGTGCCAGCAGCTTAGTGAGAGGGGGTCCGTTGGGACAAGAGACCCAGTACTTC.

Remarks on this clone: This may be a read error, as it is one base from a much larger clone. The V gene is TRBV27, the J gene TRBJ1-6; D call uncertain. Per the germline V gene, CDR1 is MNHEY and CDR2 is SMNVEV (reference sequence). The ends were cut back, 5 bases at V and 0 bases at J, with 5 bases in the middle. The CDR3 has 14 amino acids. The CDR3 DNA reads TGTGCCAGCAGTGAGGGCTCCTATAATTCACCCCTCCACTTT. This codes for CASSEGSYNSPLHF.

The genes are TRBV27 and TRBJ1-5; the D is unclear. V was cut by 4 bases and J by 0 bases, with 7 bases left in between. There are 14 residues in the CDR3. The germline V gene has CDR1 MNHEY and CDR2 SMNVEV (reference sequence). CDR3 residues: CASSSRDSNQPQHF. The CDR3 region has the DNA TGTGCCAGCAGTTCCCGGGATAGCAATCAGCCCCAGCATTTT.

This chain links TRBV6-1 with TRBJ2-5; 7 bases match TRBD1. Germline lookup yields CDR1 MNHNS and CDR2 SASEGT. V was pared by 7 bases and J by 2 bases, with 7 bases of the junction left unmatched. The CDR3 length is 14 residues. CDR3 coding DNA: TGTGCCAGCACGCACCTGACAGGGCAAGAGACCCAGTACTTC. Its protein product is CASTHLTGQETQYF.

In its sample, this clone was seen a few times. This rearrangement joins TRBV27 to TRBJ1-1; D uncertain. Trimming took off 5 bases at V and 3 bases at J, with 16 bases between the two ends. Germline V gene sequence: CDR1 MNHEY, CDR2 SMNVEV (reference sequence). The CDR3 loop spans 15 amino acids. In nucleotides, the CDR3 is TGTGCCAGCAGTCCCACGGGAGGGTGGGACACTGAAGCTTTCTTT. Protein product: CASSPTGGWDTEAFF.

This clone was found a few times. The rearrangement joins TRBV5-1 to TRBJ1-6; D is undetermined. The length of the CDR3 is 13 residues. Germline CDR1 reads SGHRS; CDR2 reads YFSETQ. The V end lost 0 bases, the J end lost 11 bases, and 9 bases lay between the germline ends. CDR3 DNA: TGCGCCAGCAGCTTGGACAGCCGTGCACCCCTCCACTTT. Translated, it gives CASSLDSRAPLHF.

The J gene is TRBJ1-2, the V gene TRBV6-5; no clear D gene. The CDR3 totals 14 residues. Germline V gives CDR1 MNHEY, CDR2 SVGAGI. The V and J ends lost 5 bases and 0 bases respectively, with 10 bases between them. The CDR3 reads CASSHPRTNYGYTF. The CDR3 region has the DNA TGTGCCAGCAGTCACCCTAGAACTAACTATGGCTACACCTTC.

Only a few counts were recorded for this clone. The gene calls are TRBV30 and TRBJ1-5; D is perhaps TRBD1 (6 bases). V lost 2 bases and J 3 bases, leaving 11 bases between the germline ends. The CDR3 contains 14 residues. The V gene's germline CDR1 is GTSNPN and CDR2 SVGIG (reference sequence). In DNA, the CDR3 is TGTGCCTGGAGTCAAGGACAGAACAATCAGCCCCAGCATTTT. Amino acids: CAWSQGQNNQPQHF.

The CDR3 sequence is CASSLGALYEQYF. The CDR3 DNA is TGTGCCAGCAGTTTGGGGGCCCTCTACGAGCAGTACTTC. This chain uses TRBV28 with TRBJ2-7; a possible D gene is TRBD1 (6 bases). This CDR3 region has 13 residues. Germline assignment: CDR1 MDHEN and CDR2 SYDVKM. V was trimmed by 3 bases and J by 3 bases, leaving 9 bases between them.